This T cell receptor beta chain emerged from a study of blood T cell repertoires in COVID-19. Germline-derived CDR1 and CDR2 are MNHEY and SVGAGI. There are 14 residues in the CDR3. The ends were cut back, 1 base at V and 8 bases at J, with 11 bases in the middle. The method was immunoSEQ multiplex PCR; TCRdb's version includes in-frame clones alone and lacks a portion of them. The sample consists of around 92,000 clones, roughly 83% of them appearing once. The receptor was isolated from a human donor in a cohort sampled during active COVID-19. The source material was peripheral blood. The chain combines TRBV6-5 with TRBJ1-4; D may be TRBD1 (6 bases). Here the CDR3 DNA reads TGTGCCAGCAGTTACTGGGGGACAAGGGAAAAACTGTTTTTT. It is translated as CASSYWGTREKLFF.